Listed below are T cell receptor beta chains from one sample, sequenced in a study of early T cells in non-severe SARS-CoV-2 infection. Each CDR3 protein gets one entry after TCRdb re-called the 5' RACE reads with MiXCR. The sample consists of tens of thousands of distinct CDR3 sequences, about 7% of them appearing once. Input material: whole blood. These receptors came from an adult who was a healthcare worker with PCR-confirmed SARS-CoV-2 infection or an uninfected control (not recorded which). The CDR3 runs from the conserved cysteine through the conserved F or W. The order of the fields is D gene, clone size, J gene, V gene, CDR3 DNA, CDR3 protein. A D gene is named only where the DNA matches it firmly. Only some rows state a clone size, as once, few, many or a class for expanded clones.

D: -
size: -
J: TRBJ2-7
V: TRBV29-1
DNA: TGCAGCGTTGAAGATCTTGGCGGAAGCTCCTACGAGCAGTACTTC
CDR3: CSVEDLGGSSYEQYF

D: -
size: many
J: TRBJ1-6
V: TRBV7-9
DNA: TGTGCCAGCAGCACCGCCACAGGGAATAATTCACCCCTCCACTTT
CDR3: CASSTATGNNSPLHF

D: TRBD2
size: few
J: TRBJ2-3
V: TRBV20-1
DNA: TGCAGTGCTAGACCAAGCGGGAGGGCGACGAACACAGATACGCAGTATTTT
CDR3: CSARPSGRATNTDTQYF

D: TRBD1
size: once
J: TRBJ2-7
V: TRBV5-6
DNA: TGTGCCAGCAGCTTGGCACAGGGGAAATACGAGCAGTACTTC
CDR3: CASSLAQGKYEQYF

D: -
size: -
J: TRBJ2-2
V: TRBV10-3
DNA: TGTGCCATCGGCCGTGGAACAGTGTCGAACACCGGGGAGCTGTTTTTT
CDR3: CAIGRGTVSNTGELFF

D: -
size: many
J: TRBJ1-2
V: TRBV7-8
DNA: TGTGCCAGCAGCCCCCGGGCCCTCTCCTTCTATGGCTACACCTTC
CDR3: CASSPRALSFYGYTF

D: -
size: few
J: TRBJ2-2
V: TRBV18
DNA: TGTGCCAGCTCACCACTAAGGGACCGCATGAACACCGGGGAGCTGTTTTTT
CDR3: CASSPLRDRMNTGELFF

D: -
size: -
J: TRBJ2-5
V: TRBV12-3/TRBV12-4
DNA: TGTGCCAGCAGAGGACGGAACCAAGAGACCCAGTACTTC
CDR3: CASRGRNQETQYF

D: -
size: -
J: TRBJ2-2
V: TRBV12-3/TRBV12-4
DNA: TGTGCCAGCAGTTACGTACCCGGGGAGCTGTTTTTT
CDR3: CASSYVPGELFF

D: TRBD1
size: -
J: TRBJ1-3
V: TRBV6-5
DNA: TGTGCCGCGGCACGGGGGACAGGGGGTGGAAACACCATATATTTT
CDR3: CAAARGTGGGNTIYF

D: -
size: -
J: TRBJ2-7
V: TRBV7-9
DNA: TGTGCCAGCAGCCCAAGGAACTCCTACGAGCAGTACTTC
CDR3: CASSPRNSYEQYF

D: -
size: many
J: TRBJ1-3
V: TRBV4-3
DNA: TGCGCCAGCAGCCAAGTAGGGGGAAACACCATATATTTT
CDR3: CASSQVGGNTIYF

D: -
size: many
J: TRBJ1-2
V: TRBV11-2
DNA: TGTGCCAGCAGCCCGCTCTCGGGTAACTATGGCTACACCTTC
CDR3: CASSPLSGNYGYTF

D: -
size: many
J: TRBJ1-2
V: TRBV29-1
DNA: TGCAGCGTTGGCGACCTGAACTATGGCTACACCTTC
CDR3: CSVGDLNYGYTF

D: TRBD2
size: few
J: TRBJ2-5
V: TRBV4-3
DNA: TGCGCCAGCAGCCAAGGGACTAGCGGGGGGATGGAGACCCAGTACTTC
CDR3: CASSQGTSGGMETQYF

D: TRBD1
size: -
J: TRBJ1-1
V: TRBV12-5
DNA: TGTGCTAGTGGTCCCGCCCAGGGGGCGGCTTTCTTT
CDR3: CASGPAQGAAFF

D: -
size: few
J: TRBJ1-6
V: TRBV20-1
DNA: TGCAGTGCTTCGGCATCGGGGTGGGGCTCCTATAATTCACCCCTCCACTTT
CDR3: CSASASGWGSYNSPLHF